This entry concerns a single T cell receptor beta chain. Antigen: not known. This sample was included in a study of cytomegalovirus exposure and HLA in healthy donors. Whole-study results and caveats: Analysis performed later showed TCR beta chains linked to HLA being more clonally expanded than equally common others. In all likelihood, a cluster of highly shared sequence variants was a sequencing artifact.

CDR3 size: 13 residues. The V gene lost 8 bases and the J gene lost 2 bases, with 10 bases spanning the gap. Germline lookup yields CDR1 MDHEN and CDR2 SYDVKM. PCR involved 60 Vbeta and 13 Jbeta primers. Some clones are missing from TCRdb's copy, which holds only in-frame ones; the method was immunoSEQ multiplex PCR. The repertoire holds under 250,000 clones, with around four fifths as singletons. Everyone who donated was a healthy bone marrow donor. The receptor was derived from a male donor in good health and CMV-seronegative. The V gene is TRBV28, the J gene TRBJ1-5; D may be TRBD1 (5 bases). The sample taken for sequencing was PBMCs. CDR3 in amino acids: CASCPQGNQPQHF. CDR3 nucleotide sequence: TGTGCCAGCTGCCCACAGGGCAATCAGCCCCAGCATTTT.